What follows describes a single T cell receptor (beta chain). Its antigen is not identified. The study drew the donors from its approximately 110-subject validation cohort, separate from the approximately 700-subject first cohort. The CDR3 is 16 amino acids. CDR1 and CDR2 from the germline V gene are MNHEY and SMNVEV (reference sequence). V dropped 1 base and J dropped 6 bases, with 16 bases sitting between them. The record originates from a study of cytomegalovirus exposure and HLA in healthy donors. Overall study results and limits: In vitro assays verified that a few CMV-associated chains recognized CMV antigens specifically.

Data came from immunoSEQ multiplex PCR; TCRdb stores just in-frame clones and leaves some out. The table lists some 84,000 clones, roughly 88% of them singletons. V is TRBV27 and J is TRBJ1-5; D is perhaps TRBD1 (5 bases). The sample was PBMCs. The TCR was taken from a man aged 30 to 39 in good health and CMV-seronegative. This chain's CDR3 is CASSLYGGKSAQPQHF. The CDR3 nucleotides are TGTGCCAGCAGTTTATATGGGGGGAAATCGGCTCAGCCCCAGCATTTT.